Each of the 30 T cell receptor beta chains below was sequenced from the same sample in a study of technical replicates of blood from several donors. The data were produced by immunoSEQ multiplex PCR, yet TCRdb's version contains in-frame clones alone and is incomplete. Here the sample spans 90,000 or so clones, just under 95% being singletons. The sample taken for sequencing was T cells isolated from PBMCs. The receptors shown here come from a human donor in good health.

The CDR3 region has the DNA TGTGCCAGCAGCCCCCCGGGCTTCAGGGAGTCGGAGGGTGGCTACACCTTC. It is translated as CASSPPGFRESEGGYTF. The chain has TRBV27 and TRBJ1-2; possibly TRBD1 for D (5 bases). Germline V CDR1 and CDR2: MNHEY, SMNVEV (reference sequence). The CDR3 consists of 17 residues. Trimming stripped 6 bases from V and 7 bases from J, with 27 bases between.

This chain connects TRBV19 to TRBJ1-1, with D uncertain. The CDR3 length is 15 residues. From germline, CDR1 is LNHDA and CDR2 SQIVND (reference sequence). V was shortened by 1 base and J by 1 base, with 10 bases between the two germline ends. The CDR3 DNA reads TGTGCCAGTAGTATAGTTACAAATCCGAACACTGAAGCTTTCTTT. It encodes CASSIVTNPNTEAFF.

The chain is built from TRBV28 and TRBJ2-3; 9 bases align to TRBD2. This CDR3 is built from 15 residues. V shed 5 bases, J shed 0 bases, and the junction held 3 bases outside the gene matches. Germline V gene lookup returns CDR1 MDHEN and CDR2 SYDVKM. In DNA, the CDR3 is TGTGCCAGCAGTCCTCTAGCGGGGAGCACAGATACGCAGTATTTT. Amino acid sequence: CASSPLAGSTDTQYF.

The chain employs TRBV6-1 and TRBJ1-2; 10 bases fit TRBD1. Germline CDR1 reads MNHNS; CDR2 reads SASEGT. This CDR3 is 14 amino acids long. V was clipped by 8 bases and J by 9 bases; unmatched bases: 12. The CDR3 spells CASDGTGARIRYTF. The CDR3 bases are TGTGCCAGCGACGGGACAGGGGCGAGGATACGCTACACCTTC.

The chain recombines TRBV28 with TRBJ1-1; 8 nucleotides line up with TRBD1. This CDR3 is 15 amino acids long. V lost 1 base, J lost 1 base, and 2 bases stayed unmatched. CDR1 and CDR2 from the germline V gene are MDHEN and SYDVKM. The CDR3: CASSLFGTGNTEAFF. CDR3 DNA sequence: TGTGCCAGCAGTTTATTTGGGACAGGGAACACTGAAGCTTTCTTT.

The chain links TRBV10-1 to TRBJ1-3; 8 nucleotides line up with TRBD1. V was pared by 8 bases and J by 9 bases, with 9 bases of the junction left unmatched. Per the germline V gene, CDR1 is WNHNN and CDR2 is SYGVQD (reference sequence). This CDR3 is 13 amino acids long. The CDR3 nucleotides read TGCGCCAGCGGGGACCAGGGGGCTAGCACCATATATTTT. Translated: CASGDQGASTIYF.

This clone has just one count. The chain uses TRBV7-3 and TRBJ2-7; 9 nucleotides match TRBD1. V was pared by 5 bases and J by 6 bases, with 11 bases of the junction left unmatched. This CDR3 contains 15 residues. CDR1 and CDR2 (germline): SGHTA, FQGTGA. In DNA, the CDR3 is TGTGCCAGCAGCCTCCGAGGGACAGGGTCTACCGAGCAGTACTTC. It is translated as CASSLRGTGSTEQYF.

The chain has TRBV2 and TRBJ1-5, with 7 positions matching TRBD1. The trim removed 6 bases at V and 3 bases at J, leaving 8 bases unmatched. Germline CDR1 SNHLY, CDR2 FYNNEI. The CDR3 covers 15 residues. The CDR3 DNA reads as TGTGCCAGCAGAGATACAGGGGTATACAATCAGCCCCAGCATTTT. It yields the protein CASRDTGVYNQPQHF.

The J gene is TRBJ2-1, the V gene TRBV6-5; perhaps TRBD2 as D (6 bases). V lost 6 bases to trimming and J lost 5 bases, with 17 bases between them. This CDR3 spans 15 amino acids. Germline V lookup: CDR1 MNHEY, CDR2 SVGAGI. The CDR3 spells CASRWGLLADNEQFF. The CDR3 bases are TGTGCCAGCAGATGGGGACTTCTCGCAGACAATGAGCAGTTCTTC.

J is TRBJ2-5 and V is TRBV6-6; maybe TRBD1 (5 bases). This CDR3 comprises 14 residues. Germline loops: CDR1 MNHNY, CDR2 SVGAGI (reference sequence). Trimming removed 4 bases from V and 1 base from J, with 10 bases in between. CDR3 sequence: CASSFTGIQETQYF. The CDR3 nucleotides are TGTGCCAGCAGTTTCACAGGAATCCAAGAGACCCAGTACTTC.

The CDR3 sequence is CASSLKNIQYF. CDR3 DNA sequence: TGTGCCAGCAGCCTCAAAAACATTCAGTACTTC. The chain carries TRBV27 and TRBJ2-4; no clear D gene. The CDR3 has 11 amino acids. Germline lookup yields CDR1 MNHEY and CDR2 SMNVEV (reference sequence). V lost 6 bases, J lost 3 bases, and 3 bases lay in between.

The gene calls are TRBV30 and TRBJ1-3; TRBD1 matches at 7 bases. With V trimmed by 7 bases and J by 1 base, 1 base remained unmatched. There are 12 residues in the CDR3. Germline CDR1 GTSNPN, CDR2 SVGIG (reference sequence). CDR3 sequence (DNA): TGTGCCTCGGACAGGTCTGGAAACACCATATATTTT. Protein sequence: CASDRSGNTIYF.

V is TRBV7-9 and J is TRBJ1-2; the match to TRBD1 covers 10 bases. CDR3 length equals 13 residues. The V segment lost 5 bases and the J segment 3 bases; nucleotides outside the gene matches: 0. Germline V gene data show CDR1 as SEHNR and CDR2 as FQNEAQ (reference sequence). CDR3 sequence (DNA): TGTGCCAGCAGCGGACAGGGGGACTATGGCTACACCTTC. It translates to CASSGQGDYGYTF. The full variable domain, with the rest looked up from reference TRBV7-9 and TRBJ1-2, is DTGVSQNPRHKITKRGQNVTFRCDPISEHNRLYWYRQTLGQGPEFLTYFQNEAQLEKSRLLSDRFSAERPKGSFSTLEIQRTEQGDSAMYLCASSGQGDYGYTFGSGTRLTVV.

The chain has TRBV6-4 and TRBJ2-7; D not resolved. Germline lookup yields CDR1 MRHNA and CDR2 SNTAGT. V lost 2 bases, J lost 0 bases, and 8 bases lay in between. There are 14 residues in the CDR3. The CDR3 sequence is CASSDVSSSYEQYF. In DNA form, the CDR3 reads TGTGCCAGCAGTGACGTATCTAGCTCCTACGAGCAGTACTTC.

The chain recombines TRBV10-3 with TRBJ2-7; 8 bases fit TRBD1. J was trimmed by 6 bases and V by 5 bases; bases with no gene match: 9. The CDR3 covers 14 residues. Looked up from germline, CDR1 is ENHRY and CDR2 is SYGVKD. The CDR3: CAISPKMTGVEQYF. The CDR3 DNA reads as TGTGCCATCAGTCCCAAGATGACAGGGGTCGAGCAGTACTTC.

The chain carries TRBV6-1 and TRBJ1-4; perhaps TRBD1 as D (5 bases). There are 14 residues in the CDR3. V lost 1 base and J 8 bases, leaving 11 bases between the germline ends. The germline V gene encodes CDR1 MNHNS and CDR2 SASEGT. The CDR3 region has the DNA TGTGCCAGCAGTGAAGTAGGGGCAGGGGAAAAACTGTTTTTT. This translates into CASSEVGAGEKLFF.

The chain carries TRBV15 and TRBJ2-7, with 11 bases that match TRBD1. Germline V gene sequence: CDR1 LNHNV, CDR2 YYDKDF (reference sequence). With 5 bases clipped from V and 3 bases from J, the junction kept 12 bases outside the gene matches. CDR3 size: 17 residues. CDR3 DNA sequence: TGTGCCACCAGCGGTGGGACAGGGGGTATTGTCGTCTACGAGCAGTACTTC. Translating it yields CATSGGTGGIVVYEQYF.

This chain uses TRBV4-1 with TRBJ2-1; 8 bases align to TRBD2. The CDR3 is 15 amino acids. The trim removed 8 bases at V and 8 bases at J, leaving 14 bases unmatched. Germline lookup yields CDR1 MGHRA and CDR2 YSYEKL. CDR3 coding DNA: TGCGCCAGCGCCCCGATAAGCGGGAGTCCCCATGAGCAGTTCTTC. Translation: CASAPISGSPHEQFF.

The chain is built from TRBV4-2 and TRBJ2-3; 13 bases agree with TRBD2. Germline V gene sequence: CDR1 LGHNA, CDR2 YNFKEQ. After removal of 0 bases from V and 0 bases from J, the junction contained 9 bases not matched to a gene. This CDR3 has 20 residues. The CDR3 bases are TGTGCCAGCAGCCAAGAATTGGGAACTAGCGGGAGGGCTAGCACAGATACGCAGTATTTT. Its protein is CASSQELGTSGRASTDTQYF.

This clone was recorded only once. This chain links TRBV21-1 with TRBJ1-2. TRBV21-1 counts as a pseudogene. CDR3 size: 16 residues. CDR3 loop: CASSKVGRRGNYGYTF. Here the CDR3 DNA reads TGTGCCAGCAGCAAAGTTGGCCGGAGAGGGAACTATGGCTACACCTTC.

The sample holds one count of this clone. The same CDR3 also results from other DNA sequences found in this sample. V is TRBV6-1 and J is TRBJ1-2; TRBD1 might be the D (5 bases). This CDR3 is 12 amino acids long. Trimming cost V 5 bases and J 4 bases, with 8 bases left between them. Germline V CDR1 and CDR2: MNHNS, SASEGT. As DNA, the CDR3 is TGTGCCAGCAGTTCCGACAGCTATGGCTACACCTTC. It is translated as CASSSDSYGYTF.

This clone was seen once. The chain combines TRBV30 with TRBJ2-3, with 14 bases that match TRBD2. Germline V gene data show CDR1 as GTSNPN and CDR2 as SVGIG (reference sequence). V was clipped by 4 bases and J by 6 bases; unmatched bases: 18. This CDR3 has 19 residues. CDR3 sequence (DNA): TGTGCCTGGATCGCGGGACTAGCGGGAGTTGGTTTTAGTAGGGATACGCAGTATTTT. As protein: CAWIAGLAGVGFSRDTQYF.

The CDR3 DNA is TGTGCCAGCTCACCACCCGTCAGGGGGACGCAGTTCTTC. Encoded protein: CASSPPVRGTQFF. The chain uses TRBV18 and TRBJ2-1; 7 nucleotides line up with TRBD1. The CDR3 is made up of 13 amino acids. Looked up from germline, CDR1 is KGHSH and CDR2 is LQKENI. Trimming at V came to 0 bases and at J to 12 bases, leaving 5 bases not matched to a gene. Looking up the rest from reference TRBV18 and TRBJ2-1 gives the full variable domain: NAGVMQNPRHLVRRRGQEARLRCSPMKGHSHVYWYRQLPEEGLKFMVYLQKENIIDESGMPKERFSAEFPKEGPSILRIQQVVRGDSAAYFCASSPPVRGTQFFGPGTRLTVL.

The chain links TRBV19 to TRBJ2-3; D unclear. The CDR3 covers 11 residues. Deletions cut 7 bases from V and 2 bases from J, with 4 bases between. CDR1 is LNHDA and CDR2 is SQIVND in the germline V gene (reference sequence). CDR3 sequence reads: CASKATDTQYF. The CDR3 coding sequence is TGTGCCAGTAAAGCCACAGATACGCAGTATTTT.

V gene TRBV20-1 combines with J gene TRBJ1-2; no reliable D call. Germline-derived CDR1 and CDR2 are DFQATT and SNEGSKA (reference sequence). The CDR3 length is 9 residues. CDR3 loop: CRADYGYTF. CDR3 bases: TGCAGGGCGGACTATGGCTACACCTTC.

The chain couples TRBV27 to TRBJ1-5; no clear D gene. Germline values: CDR1 MNHEY, CDR2 SMNVEV (reference sequence). Trimming shortened V by 4 bases and J by 5 bases, and 9 bases separated the two germline ends. CDR3 size: 13 residues. The CDR3 region has the DNA TGTGCCAGCAGTTACCTGGGAGATCAGCCCCAGCATTTT. Its protein is CASSYLGDQPQHF.

The chain has TRBV7-3 and TRBJ2-3; D call uncertain. CDR3 length: 12 residues. V was clipped by 5 bases and J by 2 bases, with 5 bases between them. CDR1 and CDR2 from the germline V gene are SGHTA and FQGTGA. In DNA, the CDR3 is TGTGCCAGCAGCCTAGACACAGATACGCAGTATTTT. This sequence encodes CASSLDTDTQYF.

This clone was detected only once. This rearrangement joins TRBV9 to TRBJ2-7; 7 positions match TRBD1. Germline V gene lookup returns CDR1 SGDLS and CDR2 YYNGEE. The CDR3 has 13 amino acids. V was clipped by 3 bases and J by 3 bases; unmatched bases: 3. The CDR3 DNA is TGTGCCAGCAGCGGGGGACAGCACTACGAGCAGTACTTC. It encodes CASSGGQHYEQYF.

The V call is TRBV28, the J call TRBJ1-4; D remains unclear. Trimming stripped 4 bases from V and 3 bases from J, with 6 bases between. The CDR3 consists of 13 residues. The germline V gene encodes CDR1 MDHEN and CDR2 SYDVKM. CDR3 bases: TGTGCCAGCAGTTCAGTTCCTAATGAAAAACTGTTTTTT. The encoded protein is CASSSVPNEKLFF.

The chain uses TRBV27 and TRBJ2-7, with 7 bases aligning to TRBD2. The CDR3 extends over 15 amino acids. J gave up 2 bases and V 6 bases, and 10 bases lay outside the gene matches. The germline V gene encodes CDR1 MNHEY and CDR2 SMNVEV (reference sequence). CDR3 region: CASRLGGRAAYEQYF. DNA of the CDR3: TGTGCCAGCAGACTGGGGGGGAGGGCTGCCTACGAGCAGTACTTC.